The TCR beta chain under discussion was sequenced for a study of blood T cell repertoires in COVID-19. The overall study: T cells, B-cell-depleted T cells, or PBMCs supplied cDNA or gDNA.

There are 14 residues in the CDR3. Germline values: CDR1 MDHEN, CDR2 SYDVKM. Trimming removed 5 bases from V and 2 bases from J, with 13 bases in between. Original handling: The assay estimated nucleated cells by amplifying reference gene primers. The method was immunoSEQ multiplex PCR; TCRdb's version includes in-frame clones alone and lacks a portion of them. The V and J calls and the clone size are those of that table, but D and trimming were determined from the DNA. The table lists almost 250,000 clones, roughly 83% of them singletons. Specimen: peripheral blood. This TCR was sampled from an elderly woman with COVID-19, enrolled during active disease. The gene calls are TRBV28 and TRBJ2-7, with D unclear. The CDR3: CASSTSGGTYEQYF. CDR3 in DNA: TGTGCCAGCAGTACCTCGGGTGGTACCTACGAGCAGTACTTC.